This T cell receptor beta chain derives from a study of T cell responses to AZD1222 COVID-19 vaccine. Study-level findings and limits: Donors were largely white British and mainly female; clonal diversity was possibly underestimated. Nearly half of the spike-specific TCRs reportedly recognize variant regions that carry no mutations. Vaccine-related CD4 TCRs covered spike, predominating at 160-218 and 743-854.

Generated by immunoSEQ multiplex PCR, the TCRdb table keeps only in-frame clones and is missing some. The sample contains approximately 130,000 clones, roughly 85% of which appear only once. V was pared by 1 base and J by 3 bases, with 10 bases between. Per the germline V gene, CDR1 is LGHNA and CDR2 is YSLEER. This CDR3 contains 14 residues. Comments on this clone: Its specificity is unknown.

This clonotype was obtained from an adult who received the MenACWY meningococcal vaccine as a control. This chain uses TRBV4-3 with TRBJ2-7, with a tentative D call TRBD2 (6 bases). This material consisted of peripheral blood, taken 28 days after the second dose of the MenACWY control vaccine. CDR3 nucleotide sequence: TGCGCCAGCAGCCAAGGGGACTCCAGCTACGAGCAGTACTTC. Amino acid sequence: CASSQGDSSYEQYF.